This paragraph reports one T cell receptor beta chain. Antigen unknown. Gene names refer to mouse genes. The CDR3 end lies 4 residues beyond the end of the read and is filled in from the germline J gene. cDNA serving as the sequencing template came from extracted, reverse transcribed RNA. TCRdb's copy holds only in-frame clones and misses some; the assay was immunoSEQ multiplex PCR. The sample holds under 4,500 clones, and no clone turns up only once. The sample comes from a study of CD8+ T cells in alopecia areata. Study outcomes and limitations: Clonality was higher in lesional than normal scalp, especially in alopecia totalis/universalis. Scalp sample data also include resident alphabeta T cells from normal skin.

Cells from pooled cutaneous lymph nodes were sorted by CD4, CD8alpha, NKG2D, NKG2ACE and other markers. The V gene lost 3 bases and the J gene lost 4 bases, with 6 bases spanning the gap. This CDR3 has 12 residues. Germline-derived CDR1 and CDR2 are MSHET and SYDVDS. This chain links TRBV29 with TRBJ1-1; D remains ambiguous. Material: CD8+ T cells sorted from a lymph node. This clonotype was sampled from a C3H/HeJ mouse with alopecia areata. This strain's MHC haplotype is H2-k. The CDR3 DNA, read in part, is TGTGCTAGCAGTTTTACAACCACA. Protein: CASSFTTT. The complete CDR3 reads CASSFTTTEVFF.